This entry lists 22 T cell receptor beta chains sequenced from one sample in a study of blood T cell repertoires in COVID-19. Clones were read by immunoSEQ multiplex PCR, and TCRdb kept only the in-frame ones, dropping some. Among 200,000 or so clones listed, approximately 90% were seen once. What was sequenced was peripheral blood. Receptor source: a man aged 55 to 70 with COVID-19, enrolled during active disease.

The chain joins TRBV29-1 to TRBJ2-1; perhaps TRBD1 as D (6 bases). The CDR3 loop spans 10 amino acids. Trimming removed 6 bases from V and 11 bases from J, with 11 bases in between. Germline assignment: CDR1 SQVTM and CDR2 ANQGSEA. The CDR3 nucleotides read TGCAGCGTGAGACAGGATCAGCAGTTCTTC. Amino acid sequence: CSVRQDQQFF.

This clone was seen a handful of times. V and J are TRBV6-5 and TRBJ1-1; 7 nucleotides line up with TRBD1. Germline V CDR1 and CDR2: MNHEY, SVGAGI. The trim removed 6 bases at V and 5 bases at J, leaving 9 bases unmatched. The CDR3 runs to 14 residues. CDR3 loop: CASSPTGVGTEAFF. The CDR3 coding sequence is TGTGCCAGCAGCCCAACAGGGGTGGGGACTGAAGCTTTCTTT.

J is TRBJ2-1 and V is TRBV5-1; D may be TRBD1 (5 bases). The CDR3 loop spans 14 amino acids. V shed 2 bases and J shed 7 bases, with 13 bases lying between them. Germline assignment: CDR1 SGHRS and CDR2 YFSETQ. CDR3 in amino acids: CASSFRSAGNEQFF. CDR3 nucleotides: TGCGCCAGCAGCTTTCGTTCAGCAGGGAATGAGCAGTTCTTC. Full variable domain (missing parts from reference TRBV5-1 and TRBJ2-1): KAGVTQTPRYLIKTRGQQVTLSCSPISGHRSVSWYQQTPGQGLQFLFEYFSETQRNKGNFPGRFSGRQFSNSRSEMNVSTLELGDSALYLCASSFRSAGNEQFFGPGTRLTVL.

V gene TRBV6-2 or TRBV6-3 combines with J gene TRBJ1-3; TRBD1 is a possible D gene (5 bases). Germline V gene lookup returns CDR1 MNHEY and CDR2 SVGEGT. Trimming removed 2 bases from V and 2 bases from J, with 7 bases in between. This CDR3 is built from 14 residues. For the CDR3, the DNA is TGTGCCAGCAGTTACGGAGGGGCTGGAAACACCATATATTTT. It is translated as CASSYGGAGNTIYF.

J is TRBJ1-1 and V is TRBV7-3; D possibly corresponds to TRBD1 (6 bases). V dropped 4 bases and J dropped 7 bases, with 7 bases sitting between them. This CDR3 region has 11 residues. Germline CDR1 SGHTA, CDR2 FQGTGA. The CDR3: CASSSTGEAFF. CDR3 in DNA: TGTGCCAGCAGCTCGACAGGTGAAGCTTTCTTT.

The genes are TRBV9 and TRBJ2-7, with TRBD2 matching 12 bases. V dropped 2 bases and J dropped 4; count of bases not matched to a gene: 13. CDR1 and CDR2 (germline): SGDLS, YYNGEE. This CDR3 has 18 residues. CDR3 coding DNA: TGTGCCAGCAGCGTCCAGCCGATGACTAGCGGGGGACGTTACGAGCAGTACTTC. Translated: CASSVQPMTSGGRYEQYF.

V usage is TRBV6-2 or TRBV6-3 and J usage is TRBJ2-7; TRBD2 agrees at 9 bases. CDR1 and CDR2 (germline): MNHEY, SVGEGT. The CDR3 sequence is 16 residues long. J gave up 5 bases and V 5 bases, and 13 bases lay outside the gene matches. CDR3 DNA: TGTGCCAGCAGTCCCCTCCGGACTAGCGACTATCACGAGCAGTACTTC. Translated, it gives CASSPLRTSDYHEQYF.

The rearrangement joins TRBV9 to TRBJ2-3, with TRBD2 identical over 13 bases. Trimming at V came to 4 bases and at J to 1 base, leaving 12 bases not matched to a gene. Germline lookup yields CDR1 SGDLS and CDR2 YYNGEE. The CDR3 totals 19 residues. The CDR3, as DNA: TGTGCCAGCAGCCCGAGAGGGGGGACTAGCGGGACCGGCACAGATACGCAGTATTTT. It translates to CASSPRGGTSGTGTDTQYF.

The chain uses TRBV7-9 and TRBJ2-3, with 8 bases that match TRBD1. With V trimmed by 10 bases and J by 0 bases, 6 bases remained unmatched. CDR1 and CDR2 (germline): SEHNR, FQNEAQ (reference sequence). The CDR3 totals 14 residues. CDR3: CATTGTGSTDTQYF. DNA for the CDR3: TGTGCCACTACCGGGACAGGTAGCACAGATACGCAGTATTTT. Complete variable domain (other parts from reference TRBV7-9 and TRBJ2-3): DTGVSQNPRHKITKRGQNVTFRCDPISEHNRLYWYRQTLGQGPEFLTYFQNEAQLEKSRLLSDRFSAERPKGSFSTLEIQRTEQGDSAMYLCATTGTGSTDTQYFGPGTRLTVL.

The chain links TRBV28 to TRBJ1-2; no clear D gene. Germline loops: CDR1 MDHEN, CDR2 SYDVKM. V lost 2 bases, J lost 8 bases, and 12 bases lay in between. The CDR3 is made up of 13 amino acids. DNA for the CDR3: TGTGCCAGCAGTTTAGGATATTGGCGGGGCTACACCTTC. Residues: CASSLGYWRGYTF.

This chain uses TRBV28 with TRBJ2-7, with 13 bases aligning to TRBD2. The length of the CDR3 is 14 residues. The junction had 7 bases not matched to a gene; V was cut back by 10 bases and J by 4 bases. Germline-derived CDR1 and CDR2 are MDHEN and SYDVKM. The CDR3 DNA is TGTGCCACGAGGACTAGCGGGAGCCTTTACGAGCAGTACTTC. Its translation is CATRTSGSLYEQYF.

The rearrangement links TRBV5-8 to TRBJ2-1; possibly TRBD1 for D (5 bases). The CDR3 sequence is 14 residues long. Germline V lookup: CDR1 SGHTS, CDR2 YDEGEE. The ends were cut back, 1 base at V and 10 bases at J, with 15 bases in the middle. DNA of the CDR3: TGTGCCAGCAGCTTGAATGTTGGGGCAAGGGAGCAGTTCTTC. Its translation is CASSLNVGAREQFF.

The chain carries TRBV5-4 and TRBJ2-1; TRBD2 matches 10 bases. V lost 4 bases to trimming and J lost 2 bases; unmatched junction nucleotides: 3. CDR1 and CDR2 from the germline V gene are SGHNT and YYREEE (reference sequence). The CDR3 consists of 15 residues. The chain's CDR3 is CASSRTSGTYNEQFF. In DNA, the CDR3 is TGTGCCAGCAGCAGAACTAGCGGGACCTACAATGAGCAGTTCTTC.

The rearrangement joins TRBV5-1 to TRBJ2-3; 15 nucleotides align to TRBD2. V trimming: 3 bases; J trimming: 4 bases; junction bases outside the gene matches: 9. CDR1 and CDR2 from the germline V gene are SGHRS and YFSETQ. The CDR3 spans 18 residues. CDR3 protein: CASSSGLAGGPRPDTQYF. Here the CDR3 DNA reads TGCGCCAGCAGCTCCGGACTAGCGGGAGGGCCCCGCCCAGATACGCAGTATTTT.

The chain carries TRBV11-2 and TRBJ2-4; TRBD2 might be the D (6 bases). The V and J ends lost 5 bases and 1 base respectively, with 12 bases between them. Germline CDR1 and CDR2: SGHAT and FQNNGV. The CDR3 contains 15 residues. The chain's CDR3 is CASSPLRGAKNIQYF. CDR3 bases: TGTGCCAGCAGCCCTCTCCGGGGGGCCAAAAACATTCAGTACTTC.

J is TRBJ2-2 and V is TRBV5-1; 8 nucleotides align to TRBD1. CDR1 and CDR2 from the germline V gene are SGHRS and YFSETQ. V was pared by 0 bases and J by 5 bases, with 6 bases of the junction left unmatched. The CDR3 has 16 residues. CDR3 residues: CASSLADRAPTGELFF. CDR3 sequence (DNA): TGCGCCAGCAGCTTGGCGGACAGGGCACCTACCGGGGAGCTGTTTTTT.

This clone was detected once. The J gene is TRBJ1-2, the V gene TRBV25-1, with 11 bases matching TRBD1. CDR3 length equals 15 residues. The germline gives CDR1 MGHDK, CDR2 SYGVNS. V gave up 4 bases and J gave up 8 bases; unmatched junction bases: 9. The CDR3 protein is CASSAGTGGLGGYTF. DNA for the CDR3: TGTGCCAGCAGTGCCGGGACAGGGGGTCTTGGGGGCTACACCTTC.

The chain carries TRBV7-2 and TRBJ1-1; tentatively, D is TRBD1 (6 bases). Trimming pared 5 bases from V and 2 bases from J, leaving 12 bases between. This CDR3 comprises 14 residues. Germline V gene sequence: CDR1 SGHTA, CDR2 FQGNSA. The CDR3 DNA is TGTGCCAGCAGCGGCCGGGACACAAACACTGAAGCTTTCTTT. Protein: CASSGRDTNTEAFF. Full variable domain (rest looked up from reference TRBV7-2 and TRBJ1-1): GAGVSQSPSNKVTEKGKDVELRCDPISGHTALYWYRQSLGQGLEFLIYFQGNSAPDKSGLPSDRFSAERTGGSVSTLTIQRTQQEDSAVYLCASSGRDTNTEAFFGQGTRLTVV.

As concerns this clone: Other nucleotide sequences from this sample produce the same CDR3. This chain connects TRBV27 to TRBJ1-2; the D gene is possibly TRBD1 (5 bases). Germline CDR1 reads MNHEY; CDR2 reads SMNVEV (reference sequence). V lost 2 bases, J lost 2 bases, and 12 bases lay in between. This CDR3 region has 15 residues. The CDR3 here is CASSLRQGWNYGYTF. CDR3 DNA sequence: TGTGCCAGCAGTTTAAGGCAGGGATGGAACTATGGCTACACCTTC.

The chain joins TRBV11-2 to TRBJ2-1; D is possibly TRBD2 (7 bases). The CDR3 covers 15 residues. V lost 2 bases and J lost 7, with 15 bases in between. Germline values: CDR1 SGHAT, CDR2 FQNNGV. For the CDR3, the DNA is TGTGCCAGCAGCTTAAGACCGGGGGGCGCGAATGAGCAGTTCTTC. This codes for CASSLRPGGANEQFF.

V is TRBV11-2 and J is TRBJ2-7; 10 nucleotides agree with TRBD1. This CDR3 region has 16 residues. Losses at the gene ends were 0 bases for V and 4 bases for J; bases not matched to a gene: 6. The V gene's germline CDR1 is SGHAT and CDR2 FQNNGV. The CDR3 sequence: CASSLDPGTGEYEQYF. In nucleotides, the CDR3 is TGTGCCAGCAGCTTAGATCCCGGGACAGGGGAGTACGAGCAGTACTTC.

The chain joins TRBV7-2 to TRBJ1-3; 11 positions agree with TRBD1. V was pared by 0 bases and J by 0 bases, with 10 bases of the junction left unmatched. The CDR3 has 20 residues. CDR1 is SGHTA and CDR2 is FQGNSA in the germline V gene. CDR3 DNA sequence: TGTGCCAGCAGCTTAGCGGGCCTGGACAGGGGGCGGGGCTCTGGAAACACCATATATTTT. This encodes CASSLAGLDRGRGSGNTIYF.